This T cell receptor (beta chain) was found in a study of cytomegalovirus exposure and HLA in healthy donors. Assay used: immunoSEQ multiplex PCR; TCRdb lists only in-frame clones, some missing. The sample comprises about 200,000 clones, approximately 85% of which are singletons, and roughly 1.6% rests with the top ten. This TCR was recovered from a woman younger than 30 in good health and CMV-seronegative. Sequencing was performed on PBMCs.

This chain's CDR3 is CASGPLPGTTLRGDTQYF. The CDR3 region has the DNA TGTGCCAGCGGACCTTTACCGGGGACTACCCTGAGGGGAGATACGCAGTATTTT. The chain uses TRBV2 and TRBJ2-3, with 7 bases lining up with TRBD2. This CDR3 is built from 18 residues. Germline V gene data show CDR1 as SNHLY and CDR2 as FYNNEI. Germline trimming cut 8 bases from V and 5 bases from J; bases unmatched to any gene: 22.